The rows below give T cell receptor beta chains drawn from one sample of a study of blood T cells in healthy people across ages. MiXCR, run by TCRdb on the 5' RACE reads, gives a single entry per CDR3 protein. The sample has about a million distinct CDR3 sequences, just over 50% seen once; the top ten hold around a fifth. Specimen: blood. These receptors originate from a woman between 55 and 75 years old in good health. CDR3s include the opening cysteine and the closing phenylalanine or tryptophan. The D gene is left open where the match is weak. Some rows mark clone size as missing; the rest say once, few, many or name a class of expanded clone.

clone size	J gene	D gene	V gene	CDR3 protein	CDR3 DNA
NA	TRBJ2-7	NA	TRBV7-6	CASSPTAVSSYEQYF	TGTGCCAGCAGCCCCACGGCGGTTAGCTCCTACGAGCAGTACTTC
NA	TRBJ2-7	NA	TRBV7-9	CASSYSREYEQYF	TGTGCCAGCAGCTACTCCCGGGAGTACGAGCAGTACTTC
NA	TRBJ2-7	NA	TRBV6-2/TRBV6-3	CASSYPYKGGPAYEQYF	TGTGCCAGCAGTTACCCGTATAAGGGGGGACCCGCCTACGAGCAGTACTTC
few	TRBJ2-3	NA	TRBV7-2	CASRTAPSTDTQYF	TGTGCCAGCCGGACAGCTCCTAGCACAGATACGCAGTATTTT
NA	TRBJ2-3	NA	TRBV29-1	CSNRRRQRTDTQYF	TGCAGCAACAGGAGGAGGCAGCGCACAGATACGCAGTATTTT
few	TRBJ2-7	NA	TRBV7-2	CASSLGPTNYEQYF	TGTGCCAGCAGCTTAGGCCCCACTAACTACGAGCAGTACTTC
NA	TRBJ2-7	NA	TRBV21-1	CASSKEQREMCEQYF	TGTGCCAGCAGCAAAGAGCAGCGGGAGATGTGCGAGCAGTACTTC
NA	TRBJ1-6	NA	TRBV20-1	CSARQSGSYNSPLHF	TGCAGTGCTAGACAGAGTGGCTCCTATAATTCACCCCTCCACTTT
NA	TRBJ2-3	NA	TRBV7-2	CASSLVLGNTDTQYF	TGTGCCAGCAGCTTAGTCCTAGGTAACACAGATACGCAGTATTTT
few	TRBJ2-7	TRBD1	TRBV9	CASSPRDRGYNEQYF	TGTGCCAGCAGCCCCCGGGACAGGGGCTACAATGAGCAGTACTTC
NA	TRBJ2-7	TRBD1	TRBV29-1	CSVSRTGGRYGEAQYF	TGCAGCGTTTCACGGACAGGGGGCCGATATGGAGAGGCCCAGTACTTC
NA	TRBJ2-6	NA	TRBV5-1	CASTAGTIYSGANVPTF	TGCGCCAGCACTGCGGGGACGATTTACTCTGGGGCCAACGTCCCGACTTTC
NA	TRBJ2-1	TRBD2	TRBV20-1	CSAGTSGGAYNEQFF	TGCAGTGCCGGGACGAGCGGGGGGGCCTACAATGAGCAGTTCTTC
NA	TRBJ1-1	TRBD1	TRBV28	CASVGTGGNTEAFF	TGTGCCAGCGTTGGGACAGGGGGGAACACTGAAGCTTTCTTT
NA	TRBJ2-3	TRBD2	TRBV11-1	CASSLFISPGGPPDTQYF	TGTGCCAGCAGCTTATTTATCTCGCCGGGAGGGCCCCCAGATACGCAGTATTTT
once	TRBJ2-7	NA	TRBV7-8	CASSLRRGGGDFYEQYF	TGTGCCAGCAGCTTGCGACGCGGAGGGGGGGACTTCTACGAGCAGTACTTC
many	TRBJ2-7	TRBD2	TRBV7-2	CASSLASGSSYEQYF	TGTGCCAGCAGCTTAGCTAGCGGGAGCTCCTACGAGCAGTACTTC
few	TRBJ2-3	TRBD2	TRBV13	CASSPAGHTDTQYF	TGTGCCAGCAGCCCAGCGGGGCACACAGATACGCAGTATTTT
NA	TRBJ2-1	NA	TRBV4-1	CASSAMPTGAPYNEQFF	TGCGCCAGCAGCGCCATGCCTACGGGGGCCCCCTACAATGAGCAGTTCTTC
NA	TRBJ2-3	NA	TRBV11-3	CASSDPGHTDTQYF	TGTGCCAGCAGCGACCCCGGGCACACAGATACGCAGTATTTT
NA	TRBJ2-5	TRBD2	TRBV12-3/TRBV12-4	CASSGLADNNQETQYF	TGTGCCAGCAGTGGACTAGCGGATAATAACCAAGAGACCCAGTACTTC
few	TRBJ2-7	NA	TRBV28	CASSVGGGEQYF	TGTGCCAGCAGTGTCGGAGGTGGCGAGCAGTACTTC
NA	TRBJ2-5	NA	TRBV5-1	CASSWGDLETQYF	TGCGCCAGCAGCTGGGGGGACCTCGAGACCCAGTACTTC
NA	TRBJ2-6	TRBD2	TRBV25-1	CASSVFGLAGGFGANVLTF	TGTGCCAGCAGTGTTTTCGGACTAGCGGGAGGTTTTGGGGCCAACGTCCTGACTTTC
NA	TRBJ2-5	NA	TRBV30	CAGTKDSQETQYF	TGTGCCGGCACCAAGGACAGCCAAGAGACCCAGTACTTC
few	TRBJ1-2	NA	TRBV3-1	CASSQVRHRLACGYTF	TGTGCCAGCAGCCAAGTACGACATCGACTAGCCTGCGGCTACACCTTC
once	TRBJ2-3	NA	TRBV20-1	CSARDLGRGASTDTQYF	TGCAGTGCTAGAGATTTAGGTAGGGGCGCCAGCACAGATACGCAGTATTTT
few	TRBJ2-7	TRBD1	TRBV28	CASSLAPGTGDREQYF	TGTGCCAGCAGTTTGGCCCCCGGGACAGGGGACCGCGAGCAGTACTTC
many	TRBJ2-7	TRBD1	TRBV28	CASSLSVGTGVYEQYF	TGTGCCAGCAGTTTATCTGTAGGGACAGGGGTATACGAGCAGTACTTC
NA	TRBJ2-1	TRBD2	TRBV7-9	CASSDSSGSSYNEQFF	TGTGCCAGCAGCGACTCTAGCGGTAGCTCCTACAATGAGCAGTTCTTC
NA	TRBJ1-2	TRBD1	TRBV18	CASSPPAGQDAYGYTF	TGTGCCAGCTCACCACCGGCCGGACAGGATGCCTATGGCTACACCTTC
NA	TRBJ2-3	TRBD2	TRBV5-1	CASSLVYGRDTDTQYF	TGCGCCAGCAGCTTGGTTTACGGGAGGGACACAGATACGCAGTATTTT
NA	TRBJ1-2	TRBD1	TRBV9	CASSLTPGGGGYTF	TGTGCCAGCAGCCTTACCCCAGGGGGTGGTGGCTACACCTTC
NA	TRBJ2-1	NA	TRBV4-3	CASSQEYGMWKSYNEQFF	TGCGCCAGCAGCCAAGAATACGGAATGTGGAAGTCCTATAATGAGCAGTTCTTC
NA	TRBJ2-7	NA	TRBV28	CASSTQASWTAEGSEQYF	TGTGCCAGCAGTACACAGGCGTCCTGGACAGCCGAGGGGAGTGAGCAGTACTTC
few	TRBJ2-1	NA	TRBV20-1	CSARDTGAGYEQFF	TGCAGTGCTAGAGATACCGGGGCTGGCTATGAGCAGTTCTTC
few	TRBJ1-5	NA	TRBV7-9	CASSFSGGATQPQHF	TGTGCCAGCAGCTTCTCAGGAGGGGCGACTCAGCCCCAGCATTTT
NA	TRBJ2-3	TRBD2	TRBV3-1	CASSLSFSGNGDTQYF	TGTGCCAGCAGCCTCTCCTTTAGCGGGAACGGGGATACGCAGTATTTT
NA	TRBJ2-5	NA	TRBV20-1	CSADRDSQETQYF	TGCAGTGCAGACCGGGACTCACAAGAGACCCAGTACTTC
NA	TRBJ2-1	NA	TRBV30	CAWSVMGNEQFF	TGTGCCTGGAGTGTTATGGGCAATGAGCAGTTCTTC
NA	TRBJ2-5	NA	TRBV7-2	CASSMGHLETQYF	TGTGCCAGCAGCATGGGACACCTAGAGACCCAGTACTTC
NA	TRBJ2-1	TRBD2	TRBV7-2	CASSRGLANNEQFF	TGTGCCAGCAGCCGCGGACTAGCTAACAATGAGCAGTTCTTC
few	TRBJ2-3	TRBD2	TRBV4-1	CASSQSSGRARLVFGAQYF	TGCGCCAGCAGCCAATCTAGCGGGAGGGCCCGGCTCGTCTTCGGTGCGCAGTATTTT
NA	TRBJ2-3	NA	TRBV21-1	CASTANPGEASTDTQYF	TGTGCCAGCACGGCCAACCCAGGAGAGGCTAGCACAGATACGCAGTATTTT
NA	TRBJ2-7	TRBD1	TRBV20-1	CSASDRARYEQYF	TGCAGTGCTTCGGACAGGGCCAGGTACGAGCAGTACTTC
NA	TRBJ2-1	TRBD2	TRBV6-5	CASSYIQGLFYEQFF	TGTGCCAGCAGTTACATCCAGGGACTATTTTATGAGCAGTTCTTC
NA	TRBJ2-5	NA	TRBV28	CASSLGLLPQYF	TGTGCCAGCAGTTTAGGCCTTCTCCCGCAGTACTTC
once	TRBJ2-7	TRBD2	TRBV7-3	CASSYSGGGSYNEQYF	TGTGCCAGCAGCTATAGCGGGGGAGGCTCCTACAATGAGCAGTACTTC